Detailed here is one T cell receptor beta chain. The antigen is unknown. One entry per CDR3 protein, called by TCRdb with MiXCR from the reads. The sample contains around 550,000 distinct CDR3 sequences, more than 20% of which appear only once. This entry is derived from a study of T cell repertoires in cytomegalovirus infection. Regarding the study as a whole: Ex vivo responses were dominated by HLA-C-restricted CMV-specific TCR beta clonotypes.

Germline CDR1 reads MRHNA; CDR2 reads SNTAGT. The CDR3 has 13 amino acids. Trimming left V 1 base short and J 6 bases short, with 6 bases between. The sequenced material came from PBMCs. The chain joins TRBV6-4 to TRBJ2-2; perhaps TRBD2 as D (6 bases). The clonotype comes from a human donor in good health (CMV status not recorded). Some clones in this sample may be carry-over from other donors' samples. CDR3 amino acids: CASSDWGAGELFF. DNA for the CDR3: TGTGCCAGCAGTGACTGGGGGGCCGGGGAGCTGTTTTTT.